This TCR beta chain emerged from a study of blood T cell repertoires in COVID-19. Across the whole study: Samples representing acute and convalescent COVID-19 were sourced from the United States, Italy and Spain. Sample material is recorded as cDNA or gDNA derived from T cells, B-cell-depleted T cells, or PBMCs.

In the original processing: Researchers report that nucleated cell counts were estimated from reference gene primer amplification. Profiled with immunoSEQ multiplex PCR; TCRdb holds only in-frame clones, not every one. V, J and clone size reflect that table, while D and trimming were determined from the DNA. The sample contains about 170,000 clones, 88% of which appear only once. This CDR3 is 15 amino acids long. Trimming cost V 2 bases and J 3 bases; bases outside gene matches: 7. Germline values: CDR1 MDHEN, CDR2 SYDVKM. The J gene is TRBJ2-7, the V gene TRBV28, with 7 bases lining up with TRBD1. This sequence originates from a man between 45 and 60 years old who had recovered from COVID-19. The sample comprised peripheral blood. In DNA form, the CDR3 reads TGTGCCAGCAGTTTAACAGGGGAAGTGAGCTACGAGCAGTACTTC. It codes for CASSLTGEVSYEQYF.